This T cell receptor beta chain was sequenced for a study of T cells after yellow fever vaccination. MiXCR, applied by TCRdb to the 5' RACE reads, yields one record per CDR3 protein. The sample lists about 300,000 distinct CDR3 sequences, approximately 4% seen once, with 24% in the top ten. CDR3 length: 14 amino acids. The V gene lost 4 bases and the J gene lost 4 bases, with 8 bases spanning the gap. Germline V lookup: CDR1 MNHEY, CDR2 SMNVEV (reference sequence). The rearrangement uses TRBV27 and TRBJ2-6, with D unclear. This receptor was taken from a young man who received the YFV17D yellow fever vaccine. Source: PBMCs, taken 5 days after the yellow fever booster vaccination. The CDR3 sequence is CASSSVVGANVLTF. In DNA, the CDR3 is TGTGCCAGCAGTTCGGTTGTAGGGGCCAACGTCCTGACTTTC.